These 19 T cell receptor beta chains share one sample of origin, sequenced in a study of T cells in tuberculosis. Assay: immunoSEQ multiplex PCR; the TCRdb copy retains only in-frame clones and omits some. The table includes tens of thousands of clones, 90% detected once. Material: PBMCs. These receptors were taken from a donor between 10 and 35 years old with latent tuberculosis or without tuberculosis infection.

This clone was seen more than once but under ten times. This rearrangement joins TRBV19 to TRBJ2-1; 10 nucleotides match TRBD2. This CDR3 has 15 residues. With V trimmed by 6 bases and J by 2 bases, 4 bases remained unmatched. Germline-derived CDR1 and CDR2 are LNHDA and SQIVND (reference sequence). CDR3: CASSLGLAAYNEQFF. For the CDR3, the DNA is TGTGCCAGTAGCCTTGGACTAGCGGCCTACAATGAGCAGTTCTTC.

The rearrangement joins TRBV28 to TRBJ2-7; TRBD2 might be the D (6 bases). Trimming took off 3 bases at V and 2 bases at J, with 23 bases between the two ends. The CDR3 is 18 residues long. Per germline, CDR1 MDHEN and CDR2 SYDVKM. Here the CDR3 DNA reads TGTGCCAGCAGTTTTCTTTTCGATTTGCGGGGCTCAACCTACGAGCAGTACTTC. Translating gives CASSFLFDLRGSTYEQYF.

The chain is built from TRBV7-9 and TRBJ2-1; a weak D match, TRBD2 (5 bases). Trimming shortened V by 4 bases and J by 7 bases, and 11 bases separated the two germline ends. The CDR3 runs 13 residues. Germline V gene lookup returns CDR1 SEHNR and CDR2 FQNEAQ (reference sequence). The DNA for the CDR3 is TGTGCCAGCAGCTCTAGGAGGAGTAATGAGCAGTTCTTC. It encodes CASSSRRSNEQFF.

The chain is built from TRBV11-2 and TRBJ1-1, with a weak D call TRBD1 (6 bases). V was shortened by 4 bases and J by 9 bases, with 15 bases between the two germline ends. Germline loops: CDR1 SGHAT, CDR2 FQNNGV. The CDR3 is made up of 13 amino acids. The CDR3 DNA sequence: TGTGCCAGCAGCTCACAGGGTTCTTCTAAAGCTTTCTTT. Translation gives CASSSQGSSKAFF.

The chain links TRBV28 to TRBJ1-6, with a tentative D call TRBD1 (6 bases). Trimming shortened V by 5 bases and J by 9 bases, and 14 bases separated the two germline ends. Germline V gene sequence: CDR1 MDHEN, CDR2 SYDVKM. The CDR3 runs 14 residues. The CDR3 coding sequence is TGTGCCAGCAGTCAAACAGGGAACCTTTCACCCCTCCACTTT. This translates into CASSQTGNLSPLHF.

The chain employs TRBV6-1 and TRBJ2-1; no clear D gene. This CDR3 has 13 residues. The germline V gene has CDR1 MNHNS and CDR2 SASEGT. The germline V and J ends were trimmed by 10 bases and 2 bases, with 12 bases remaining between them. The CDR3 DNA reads TGTGCCACCGCCAGAGCGCCCTACAATGAGCAGTTCTTC. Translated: CATARAPYNEQFF.

The CDR3 loop reads CASSLTGDQPQHF. CDR3 nucleotide sequence: TGTGCCAGCAGCTTAACAGGGGACCAGCCCCAGCATTTT. V is TRBV5-5 and J is TRBJ1-5, with TRBD1 matching over 7 bases. This CDR3 has 13 amino acids. The V gene end was trimmed by 2 bases and the J gene end by 7 bases; junction bases not matched to a gene: 3. Germline-derived CDR1 and CDR2 are SGHKS and YYEKEE (reference sequence).

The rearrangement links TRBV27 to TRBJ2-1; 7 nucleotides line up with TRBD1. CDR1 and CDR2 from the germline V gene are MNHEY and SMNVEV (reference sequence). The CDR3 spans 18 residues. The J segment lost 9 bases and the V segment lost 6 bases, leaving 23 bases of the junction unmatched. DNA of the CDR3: TGTGCCAGCAGGCGAAACCACAGGGGCAATTGGGGATACGGTGAGCAGTTCTTC. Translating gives CASRRNHRGNWGYGEQFF.

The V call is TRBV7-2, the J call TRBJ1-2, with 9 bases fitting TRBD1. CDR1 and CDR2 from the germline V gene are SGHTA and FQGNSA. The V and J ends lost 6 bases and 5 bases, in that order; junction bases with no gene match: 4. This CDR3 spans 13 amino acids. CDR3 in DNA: TGTGCCAGCAGTCGAGGACAGGGGTATGGCTACACCTTC. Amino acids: CASSRGQGYGYTF.

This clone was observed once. Here the CDR3 DNA reads TGTGCCAGCAGCACAAGCAGGAACGAGCAGTACTTC. As protein: CASSTSRNEQYF. The chain links TRBV7-2 to TRBJ2-7, with D uncertain. Germline V gene sequence: CDR1 SGHTA, CDR2 FQGNSA. Trimming pared 5 bases from V and 5 bases from J, leaving 10 bases between. The CDR3 sequence is 12 residues long.

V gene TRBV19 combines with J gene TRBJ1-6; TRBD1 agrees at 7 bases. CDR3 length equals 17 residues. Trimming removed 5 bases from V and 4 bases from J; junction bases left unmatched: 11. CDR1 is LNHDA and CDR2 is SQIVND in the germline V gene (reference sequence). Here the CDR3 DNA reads TGTGCCAGTAGTCGCGATTCCGGGACAGCTTATAATTCACCCCTCCACTTT. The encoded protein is CASSRDSGTAYNSPLHF.

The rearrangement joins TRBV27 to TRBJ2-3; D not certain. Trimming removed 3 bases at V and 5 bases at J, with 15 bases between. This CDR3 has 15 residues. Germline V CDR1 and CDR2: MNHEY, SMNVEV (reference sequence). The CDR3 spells CASSFIPNGGDTQYF. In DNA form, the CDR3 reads TGTGCCAGCAGTTTTATCCCCAACGGCGGAGATACGCAGTATTTT.

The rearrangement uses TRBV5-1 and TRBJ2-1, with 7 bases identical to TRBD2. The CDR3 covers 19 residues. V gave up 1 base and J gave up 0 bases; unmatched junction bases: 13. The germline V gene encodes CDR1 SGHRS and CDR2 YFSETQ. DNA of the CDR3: TGCGCCAGCAGCTTGATGAGGGTAGCGGGCGTTTCCTCCTACAATGAGCAGTTCTTC. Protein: CASSLMRVAGVSSYNEQFF.

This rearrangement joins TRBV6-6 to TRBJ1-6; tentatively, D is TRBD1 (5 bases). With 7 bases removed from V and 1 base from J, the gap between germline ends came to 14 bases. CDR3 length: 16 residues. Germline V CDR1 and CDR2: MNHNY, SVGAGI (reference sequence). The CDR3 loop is CASNPRETSYNSPLHF. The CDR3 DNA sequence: TGTGCCAGCAACCCCAGGGAAACGTCCTATAATTCACCCCTCCACTTT.

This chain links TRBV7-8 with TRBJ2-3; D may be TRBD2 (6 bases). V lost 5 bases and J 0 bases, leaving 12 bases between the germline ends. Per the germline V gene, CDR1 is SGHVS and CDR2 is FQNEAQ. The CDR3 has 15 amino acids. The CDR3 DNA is TGTGCCAGCAGCCCCCTCGGGGGAAGCACAGATACGCAGTATTTT. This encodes CASSPLGGSTDTQYF.

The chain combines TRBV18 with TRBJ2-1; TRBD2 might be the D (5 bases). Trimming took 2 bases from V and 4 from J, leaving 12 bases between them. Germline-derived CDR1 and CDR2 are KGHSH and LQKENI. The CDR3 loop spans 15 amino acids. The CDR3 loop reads CASSPERAGYNEQFF. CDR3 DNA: TGTGCCAGCTCACCAGAGAGGGCAGGTTACAATGAGCAGTTCTTC.

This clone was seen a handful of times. The DNA of the CDR3 is TGTGCCAGCAGCTTTTGGTCCGGAGCGGCAGATGGCTACACCTTC. As protein: CASSFWSGAADGYTF. The chain combines TRBV7-9 with TRBJ1-2; D unclear. Trimming removed 3 bases at V and 6 bases at J, with 17 bases between. The CDR3 is 15 residues long. Germline-derived CDR1 and CDR2 are SEHNR and FQNEAQ (reference sequence).

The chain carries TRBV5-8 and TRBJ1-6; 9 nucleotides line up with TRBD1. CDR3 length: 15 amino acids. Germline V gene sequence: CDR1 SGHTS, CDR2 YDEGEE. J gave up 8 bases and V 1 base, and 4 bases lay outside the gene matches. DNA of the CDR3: TGTGCCAGCAGCTTGAGGGACAGGGAGGATTCACCCCTCCACTTT. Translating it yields CASSLRDREDSPLHF.

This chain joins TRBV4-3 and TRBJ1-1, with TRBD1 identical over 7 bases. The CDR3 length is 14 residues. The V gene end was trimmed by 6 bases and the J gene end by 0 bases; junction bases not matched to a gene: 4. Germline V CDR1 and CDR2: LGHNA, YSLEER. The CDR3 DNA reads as TGCGCCAGCAGTAGGGACAGTGTGAACACTGAAGCTTTCTTT. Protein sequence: CASSRDSVNTEAFF.